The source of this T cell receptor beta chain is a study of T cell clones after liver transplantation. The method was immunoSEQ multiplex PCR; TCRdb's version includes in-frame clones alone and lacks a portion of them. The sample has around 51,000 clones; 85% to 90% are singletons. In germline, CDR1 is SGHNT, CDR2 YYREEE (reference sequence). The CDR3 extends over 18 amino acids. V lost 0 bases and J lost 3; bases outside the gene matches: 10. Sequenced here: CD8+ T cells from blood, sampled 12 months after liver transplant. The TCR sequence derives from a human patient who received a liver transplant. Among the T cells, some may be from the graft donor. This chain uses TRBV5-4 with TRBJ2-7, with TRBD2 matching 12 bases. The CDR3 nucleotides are TGTGCCAGCAGCTTGGCCCCATCTAGCGGGAGGGCCTTCTACGAGCAGTACTTC. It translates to CASSLAPSSGRAFYEQYF.